This T cell receptor beta chain was sequenced for a study of cytomegalovirus exposure and HLA in healthy donors. Study-wide context: The Caucasian-associated ancestry cluster contained 81% of the roughly 400 genotyped donors.

With 60 Vbeta and 13 Jbeta primers, the PCR was carried out. Generated by immunoSEQ multiplex PCR, the TCRdb table keeps only in-frame clones and is missing some. The clone table shows about 58,000 clones, with the ten largest holding roughly 2.1%. Study-wide results and caveats: Rare sequences made up most TCRs, while some public TCRs were found in many donors.

This CDR3 comprises 14 residues. V lost 6 bases, J lost 1 base, and 10 bases lay in between. The germline V gene encodes CDR1 LGHNT and CDR2 FRNRAP. Regarding this clone: Its antigen is as yet unknown.

The sample was PBMCs. The V call is TRBV12-5, the J call TRBJ1-5; the D gene is possibly TRBD1 (5 bases). The TCR comes from a woman aged 18-30 years in good health and CMV-seronegative. The CDR3 nucleotides are TGTGCTAGTGGGACGGGGGGAAGCAATCAGCCCCAGCATTTT. It encodes CASGTGGSNQPQHF.